This T cell receptor (beta chain) was identified in a study of T cell repertoires in cytomegalovirus infection. Across the whole study: CMV epitopes used comprised recently identified HLA-C-restricted ones and well-studied HLA-B-restricted ones. Public signatures in TCR beta pointed to CMV infection and matching HLA type.

As regards this clonotype: Its antigen is not identified.

Each CDR3 protein is one row after TCRdb ran MiXCR on the reads. This sample carries some 900,000 distinct CDR3 sequences, around a third of them seen once, and the ten largest clones take 9.5% to 15%. CDR1 is PRHDT and CDR2 is FYEKMQ in the germline V gene (reference sequence). The V end was cut by 7 bases, the J end by 6 bases, with 10 bases between. The CDR3 spans 12 residues. Overall study findings and caveats: Summed frequency of shared TCR beta families picked out CMV carriers who also had the relevant HLA. Dominating the ex vivo response were HLA-C-restricted CMV-specific TCR beta clonotypes.

The rearrangement uses TRBV13 and TRBJ2-1; D is unresolved. The TCR was taken from a human donor in good health (CMV status not recorded). Some clones in this sample may be carry-over from other donors' samples. The sample in question was cultured CD8+ T cells from PBMCs, obtained from culture after CMV antigen stimulation. DNA of the CDR3: TGTGCCAGCACCCCGCGGCGCAATGAGCAGTTCTTC. Its translation: CASTPRRNEQFF.